What follows describes a single TCR beta chain. As yet, its antigen is unknown. This specimen belongs to a study of regulatory T cells in long-lasting Graves disease. General observations from the study: Persistent cases favored TRBV28, TRBJ1-2 and TRBJ2-5. Examination was confined to peripheral blood, excluding thyroid tissue. Lower TCR diversity was seen in persistent Graves' patients than in newly diagnosed ones.

As for time point: newly diagnosed GD, antithyroid drugs for less than 3 months. PBMC-derived RNA was used for the TCR library. Between the trimmed V and J ends, which lost 4 bases and 5 bases, there was a span of 20 bases. There are 16 residues in the CDR3. CDR1 is MGHRA, CDR2 YSYEKL, per germline. Building of the TCR beta libraries involved iRepertoire HTBI primers and Arm-PCR of CDR3 regions. Authors' analysis steps: Among the samples, 60 or so TRBV and 14 TRBJ segments were identified. TCRdb reprocessed the multiplex PCR reads with MiXCR, giving one entry per CDR3 protein. The V and J calls and clone size come from TCRdb's table, not from the authors' own analysis. This sample has 200,000 to 250,000 distinct CDR3 sequences, with roughly 18% found just once.

The clonotype comes from a female donor with Graves disease. The starting material was peripheral blood mononuclear cells (PBMCs), obtained at new diagnosis, from a patient treated with antithyroid drugs. V gene TRBV4-1 combines with J gene TRBJ1-1; a possible D gene is TRBD1 (5 bases). CDR3 nucleotide sequence: TGCGCCAGCAGCCCTCATAACAGCCCCCGGGGGACTGAAGCTTTCTTT. Encoded protein: CASSPHNSPRGTEAFF.